A selection of T cell receptor beta chains follows, all from one sample in a study of T cell clones after liver transplantation. The protocol was immunoSEQ multiplex PCR, while the TCRdb copy is restricted to in-frame clones and leaves out a portion. The data contain 95,000 to 110,000 clones, 82% of them singletons. The starting material was CD4+ T cells from blood, obtained before liver transplant. These receptors originate from a human donor who received a liver transplant. CDR3s include the opening cysteine and the closing phenylalanine or tryptophan. D genes are given only for firm matches.

D gene,CDR3 length,V gene,CDR3 protein
.,11,TRBV19,CASRDRNEQFF
.,14,TRBV6-1,CASRPQGAKNIQYF
.,14,TRBV15,CATSTPQGSNEQFF
TRBD1,13,TRBV15,CATTDRNNQPQHF
.,14,TRBV19,CASRDRSSGNTIYF
.,14,TRBV7-6,CASSLVGYLNEQYF
TRBD2,19,TRBV7-6,CASSFRTSGGARYQETQYF
TRBD1,14,TRBV29-1,CSAGDRANTGELFF
TRBD1,13,TRBV4-3,CASSQEDRYEQYF
TRBD1,13,TRBV9,CASSQGGNYGYTF
TRBD1,15,TRBV18,CASSRTGLGNTEAFF
TRBD1,12,TRBV6-5,CASSYVGGHYTF
.,14,TRBV5-1,CASRPGSLDYGYTF
.,15,TRBV19,CASSQGQTTRPPLHF
TRBD1,14,TRBV7-2,CASSPGQGSQPQHF
.,13,TRBV27,CASSSTLNTEAFF
.,14,TRBV6-1,CASSERGGTYEQYF
.,17,TRBV6-1,CASSEAGGAAIRNEQFF
.,13,TRBV6-1,CASSEANIGGYTF
TRBD2,15,TRBV7-9,CASSLGSSGKETQYF
.,10,TRBV29-1,CSASMTEAFF
.,12,TRBV19,CASSIANSEQYF
.,14,TRBV5-1,CASSPGHNTGELFF
TRBD1,16,TRBV4-1,CASSQDAQGASYEQYF
.,15,TRBV28,CASSTRGNMNTEAFF
.,13,TRBV19,CASSIYREDGYTF
TRBD1,16,TRBV7-2,CASSLGGGQGAYGYTF
.,16,TRBV7-8,CASSLTVGVVPGELFF
.,10,TRBV10-1,CASKVREQYF
TRBD1,12,TRBV28,CASSLYRGKAFF
.,16,TRBV29-1,CSVEGRQGDLINEQFF
TRBD2,16,TRBV28,CASAGESLPGANVLTF
TRBD1,15,TRBV19,CASIPRTGRVYGYTF
.,15,TRBV15,CATSRDGGGGNEQFF
TRBD2,14,TRBV11-3,CASSTGTRSNEQYF
TRBD1,14,TRBV19,CASRGDRGNQPQHF
.,15,TRBV5-1,CASTRGGENTGELFF
.,15,TRBV5-1,CASSSGQTSTTEAFF
.,13,TRBV7-2,CASSQTRETEAFF
TRBD1,15,TRBV5-4,CASSWGQGRSETQYF
TRBD1,14,TRBV28,CASSNNRGGTEAFF
.,13,TRBV30,CAWKGGPGTEAFF
.,16,TRBV28,CASTSQGGGASYEQYF
TRBD1,16,TRBV28,CASSSPRQGRGEKLFF
.,13,TRBV6-5,CASSYLGGGEQYF
.,13,TRBV18,CASSPLEYNEQFF